This T cell receptor (beta chain) emerged from a study of blood T cells in healthy people across ages. This clonotype was recorded many times. Germline V gene data show CDR1 as SGHRS and CDR2 as YFSETQ. The CDR3 extends over 15 amino acids. V trimming: 4 bases; J trimming: 5 bases; junction bases outside the gene matches: 5. Primed by a sample-barcoded 5' primer and a J-beta primer mix, a second PCR proceeded for 7 to 11 cycles. TCRdb called the 5' RACE reads again in MiXCR, with one record for every CDR3 protein. This table has about 650,000 distinct CDR3 sequences, 32% appearing once. The receptor was isolated from a woman aged 80 or over in good health. The V gene is TRBV5-1, the J gene TRBJ2-3; 12 bases map to TRBD2. The source material was blood. DNA for the CDR3: TGCGCCAGCAGCCGATGGACTAGCGGGGAAGATACGCAGTATTTT. This sequence encodes CASSRWTSGEDTQYF. Based on the CDR3 plus reference TRBV5-1 and TRBJ2-3, the full variable domain is KAGVTQTPRYLIKTRGQQVTLSCSPISGHRSVSWYQQTPGQGLQFLFEYFSETQRNKGNFPGRFSGRQFSNSRSEMNVSTLELGDSALYLCASSRWTSGEDTQYFGPGTRLTVL.